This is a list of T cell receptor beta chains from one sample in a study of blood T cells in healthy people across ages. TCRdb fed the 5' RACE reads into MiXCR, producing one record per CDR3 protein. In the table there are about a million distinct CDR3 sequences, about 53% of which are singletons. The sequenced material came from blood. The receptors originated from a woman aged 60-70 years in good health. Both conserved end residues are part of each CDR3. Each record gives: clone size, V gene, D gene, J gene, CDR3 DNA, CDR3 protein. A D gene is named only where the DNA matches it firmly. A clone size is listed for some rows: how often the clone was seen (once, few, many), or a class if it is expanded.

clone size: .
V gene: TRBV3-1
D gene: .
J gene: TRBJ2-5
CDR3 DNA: TGTGCCAGCAGCCAAAGGGCCGACCCCGAAAAGTACCAAGAGACCCAGTACTTC
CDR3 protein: CASSQRADPEKYQETQYF

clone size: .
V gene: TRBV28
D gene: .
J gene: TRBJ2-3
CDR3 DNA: TGTGCCAGCAGTGTACTGTCGGGGGCAGATACGCAGTATTTT
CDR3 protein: CASSVLSGADTQYF

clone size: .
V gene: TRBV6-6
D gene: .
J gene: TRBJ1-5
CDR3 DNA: TGTGCCAGCAGCTTAACAGGGTCGTATAGCAATCAGCCCCAGCATTTT
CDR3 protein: CASSLTGSYSNQPQHF

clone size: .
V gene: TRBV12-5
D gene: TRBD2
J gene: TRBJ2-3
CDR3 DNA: TGTGCTAGTGTAACCCCATGCGGGAGGCGCCTCCCAGATACGCAGTATTTT
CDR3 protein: CASVTPCGRRLPDTQYF

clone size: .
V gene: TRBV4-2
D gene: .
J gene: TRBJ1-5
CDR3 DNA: TGTGCCAGCAGCCAAGATCATAGCGACAGCTCCAATCAGCCCCAGCATTTT
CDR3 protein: CASSQDHSDSSNQPQHF

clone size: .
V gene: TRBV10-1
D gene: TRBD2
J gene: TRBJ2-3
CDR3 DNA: TGCGCCAGCAGTGAGGTGATTAGTAGCGGGACTAGCACAGATACGCAGTATTTT
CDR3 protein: CASSEVISSGTSTDTQYF

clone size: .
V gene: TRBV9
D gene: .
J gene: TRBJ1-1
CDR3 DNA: TGTGCCAGCAGCGTAGCTCGGAACACTGAAGCTTTCTTT
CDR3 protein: CASSVARNTEAFF

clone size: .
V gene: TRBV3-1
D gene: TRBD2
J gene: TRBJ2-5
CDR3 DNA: TGTGCCAGCAGCTTGGCCCCCGCTAGCGGGACTGAGACCCAGTACTTC
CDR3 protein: CASSLAPASGTETQYF

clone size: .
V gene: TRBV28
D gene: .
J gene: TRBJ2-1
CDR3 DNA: TGTGCCAGCAGTCCCGCGGAGGAGGTGAAAAATGAGCAGTTCTTC
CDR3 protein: CASSPAEEVKNEQFF

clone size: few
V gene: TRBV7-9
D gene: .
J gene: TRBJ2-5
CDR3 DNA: TGTGCCAGCAGCCCTCTTTTCCGGGAGAAAGAGACCCAGTACTTC
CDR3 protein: CASSPLFREKETQYF

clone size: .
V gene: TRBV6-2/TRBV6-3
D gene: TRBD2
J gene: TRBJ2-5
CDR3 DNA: TGTGCCAGCAGTGCTAGCGGGAGAGGGAATGAGCAGTACTTC
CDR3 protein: CASSASGRGNEQYF

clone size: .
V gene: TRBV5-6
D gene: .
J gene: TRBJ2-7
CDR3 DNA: TGTGCCAGCAGCTTGGACAGGGCTTTCGAGCAGTACTTC
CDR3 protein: CASSLDRAFEQYF

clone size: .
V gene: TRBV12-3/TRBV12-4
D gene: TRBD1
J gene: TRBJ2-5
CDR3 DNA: TGTGCCAGCAGGCCGGGACAGGGGACCCAGTACTTC
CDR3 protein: CASRPGQGTQYF

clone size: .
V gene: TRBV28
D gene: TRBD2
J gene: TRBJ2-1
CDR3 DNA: TGTGCCAGCGGTCTTTGGACTAGCCTCAGTTCCTACAATGAGCAGTTCTTC
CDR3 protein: CASGLWTSLSSYNEQFF

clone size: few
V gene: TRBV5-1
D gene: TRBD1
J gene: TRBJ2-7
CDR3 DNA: TGCGCCAGCAGCTCCGACGGGACAGGGCCCTACGAGCAGTACTTC
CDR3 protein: CASSSDGTGPYEQYF

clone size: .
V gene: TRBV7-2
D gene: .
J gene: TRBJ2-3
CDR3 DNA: TGTGCCAGCAGCTGGATAGAGCTGCGGACTTACCAAGTTGGCACAGATACGCAGTATTTT
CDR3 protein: CASSWIELRTYQVGTDTQYF

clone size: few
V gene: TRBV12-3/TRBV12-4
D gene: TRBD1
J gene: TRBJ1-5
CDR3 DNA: TGTGCCAGCAGCCCCAGGGACAGGGGTTTTATGGGCAATCAGCCCCAGCATTTT
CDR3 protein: CASSPRDRGFMGNQPQHF

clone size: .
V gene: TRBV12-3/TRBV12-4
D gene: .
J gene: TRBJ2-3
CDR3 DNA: TGTGCCAGCAGTTTTACTATTACTAGTTTTGCAGATACGCAGTATTTT
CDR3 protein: CASSFTITSFADTQYF

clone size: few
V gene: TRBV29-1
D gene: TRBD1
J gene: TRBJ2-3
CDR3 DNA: TGCAGCGCCGAGCCCACAGGGGTTAGCACAGATACGCAGTATTTT
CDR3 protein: CSAEPTGVSTDTQYF

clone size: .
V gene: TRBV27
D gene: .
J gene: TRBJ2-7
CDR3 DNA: TGTGCCAGCAGTCCAGCCATAAGGTATCCCTCCTACGAGCAGTACTTC
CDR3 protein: CASSPAIRYPSYEQYF

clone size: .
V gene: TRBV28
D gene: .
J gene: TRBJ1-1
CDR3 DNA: TGTGCCAGCGGACGGGGGGACACTGAAGCTTTCTTT
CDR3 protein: CASGRGDTEAFF

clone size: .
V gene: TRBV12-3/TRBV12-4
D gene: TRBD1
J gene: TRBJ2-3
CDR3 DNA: TGTGCCAGCAGTTTGGGACAGCCTGGGGATACGCAGTATTTT
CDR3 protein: CASSLGQPGDTQYF

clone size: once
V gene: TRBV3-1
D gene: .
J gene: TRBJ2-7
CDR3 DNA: TGTGCCACCCTTGGGAGGTACGAGCAGTACTTC
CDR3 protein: CATLGRYEQYF

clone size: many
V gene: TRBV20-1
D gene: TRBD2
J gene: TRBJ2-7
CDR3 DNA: TGCAGTGCTAGGCGCCGGGACTACTCCTACGAGCAGTACTTC
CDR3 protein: CSARRRDYSYEQYF

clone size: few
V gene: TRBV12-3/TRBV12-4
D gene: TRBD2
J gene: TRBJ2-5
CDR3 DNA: TGTGCCAGCAGTTACAGCGGGAGGGAGACCCAGTACTTC
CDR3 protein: CASSYSGRETQYF

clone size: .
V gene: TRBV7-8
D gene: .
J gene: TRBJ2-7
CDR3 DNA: TGTGCCAGCAGCCGACTGAGGCTAGCGAGCTACAATGAGCAGTACTTC
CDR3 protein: CASSRLRLASYNEQYF

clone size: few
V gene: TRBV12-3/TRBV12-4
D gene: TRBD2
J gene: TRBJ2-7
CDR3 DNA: TGTGCCAGCGGACTAGCGGGAGGTTATGAGCAGTACTTC
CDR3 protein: CASGLAGGYEQYF

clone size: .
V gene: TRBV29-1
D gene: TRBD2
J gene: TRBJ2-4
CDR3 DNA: TGCAGCTTCGCCGGGACTATACCAAACATTCAGTACTTC
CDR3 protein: CSFAGTIPNIQYF

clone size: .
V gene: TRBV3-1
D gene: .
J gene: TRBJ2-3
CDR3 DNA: TGTGCCAGCAGCCCCCTAGGGGCTCCGATCAGCACAGATACGCAGTATTTT
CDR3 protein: CASSPLGAPISTDTQYF

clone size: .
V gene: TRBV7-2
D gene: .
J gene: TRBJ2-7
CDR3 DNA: TGTGCCAGCAGCTTAAGGCTGATCTCCTACGAGCAGTACTTC
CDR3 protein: CASSLRLISYEQYF

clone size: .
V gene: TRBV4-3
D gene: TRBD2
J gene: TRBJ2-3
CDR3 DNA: TGCGCCAGCAGCCAAGATGGGGGGGAGGCAGATATGCAGTATTTT
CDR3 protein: CASSQDGGEADMQYF

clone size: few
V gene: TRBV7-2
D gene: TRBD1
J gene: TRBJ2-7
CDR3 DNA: TGTGCCAGCAGCTTCACGACAGGGGTTTCCTACGAGCAGTACTTC
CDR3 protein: CASSFTTGVSYEQYF

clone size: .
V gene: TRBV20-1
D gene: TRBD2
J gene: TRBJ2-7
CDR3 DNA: TGCAGTGCTAGAGATCTACTAGCGGGATCCTACGAGCAGTACTTC
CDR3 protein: CSARDLLAGSYEQYF

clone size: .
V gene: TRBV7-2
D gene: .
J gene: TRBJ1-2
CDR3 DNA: TGTGCCAGCATCTTAGGGGCAGGGCGGGACTATGGCTACACCTTC
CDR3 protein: CASILGAGRDYGYTF

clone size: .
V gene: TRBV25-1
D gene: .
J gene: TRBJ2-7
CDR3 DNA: TGTGCCAGCAGTGGTCCAGGGATGAACGAGCAGTACTTC
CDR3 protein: CASSGPGMNEQYF

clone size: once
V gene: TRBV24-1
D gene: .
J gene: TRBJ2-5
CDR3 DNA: TGTGCCACCAGTGATTGGGGAAGGTCTACCCAAGAGACCCAGTACTTC
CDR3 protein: CATSDWGRSTQETQYF

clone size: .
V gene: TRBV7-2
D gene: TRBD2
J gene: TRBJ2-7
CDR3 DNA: TGTGCCAGCAGCTCCGAGCGAGCGGGAGGGGGCGAGCAGTACTTC
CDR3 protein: CASSSERAGGGEQYF

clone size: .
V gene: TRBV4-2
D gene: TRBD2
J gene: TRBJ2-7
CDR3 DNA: TGTGCCAGCAGCCAAGATTACCGGACTAGTGCCTACGAGCAGTACTTC
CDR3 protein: CASSQDYRTSAYEQYF

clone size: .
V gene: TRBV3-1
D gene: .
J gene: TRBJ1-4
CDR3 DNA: TGTGCCAGCAGCCTTGGGGGGTTTAGCGAAAAACTGTTTTTT
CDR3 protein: CASSLGGFSEKLFF

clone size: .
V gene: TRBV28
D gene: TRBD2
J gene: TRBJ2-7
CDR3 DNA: TGTGCCAGCAGTTTAGGGCAGGGAGGGAGCGAGCAGTACTTC
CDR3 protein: CASSLGQGGSEQYF

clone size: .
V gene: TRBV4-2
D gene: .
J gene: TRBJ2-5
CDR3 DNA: TGTGCCAGCAGCCAAGGAGTCCGGGTCCAAGAGACCCAGTACTTC
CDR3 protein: CASSQGVRVQETQYF

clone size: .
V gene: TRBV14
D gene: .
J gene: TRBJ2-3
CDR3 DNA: TGTGCCAGCAGCCAAGGGACCCTACGGACAGATATGCAGTATTTT
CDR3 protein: CASSQGTLRTDMQYF

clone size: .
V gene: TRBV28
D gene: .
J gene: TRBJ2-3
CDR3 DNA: TGTGCCAGCCATCGGGAGTTCCCGGGGTACGCGCAGTATTTT
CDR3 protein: CASHREFPGYAQYF

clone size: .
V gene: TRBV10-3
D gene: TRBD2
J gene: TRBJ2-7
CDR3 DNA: TGTGCCATCTCTCCGGCGGGAGTGAGGAGGATGGGTACCTACGAGCAGTACTTC
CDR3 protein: CAISPAGVRRMGTYEQYF

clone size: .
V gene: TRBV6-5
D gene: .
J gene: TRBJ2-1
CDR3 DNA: TGTGCCAGCAGTTCCCCTCCCCGCGGTGAGTTCTTC
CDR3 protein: CASSSPPRGEFF

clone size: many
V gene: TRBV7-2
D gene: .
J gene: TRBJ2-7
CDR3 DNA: TGTGCCAGCAGCTTAAGGACTGGTTCCCAGTACTTC
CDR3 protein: CASSLRTGSQYF

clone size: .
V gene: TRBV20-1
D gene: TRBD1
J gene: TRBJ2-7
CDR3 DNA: TGCAGTGCTAGAGGGTTAGGACAGGGGGCATACGAGCAGTACTTC
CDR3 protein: CSARGLGQGAYEQYF

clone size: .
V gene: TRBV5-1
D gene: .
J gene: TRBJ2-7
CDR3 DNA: TGCGCCAGCAGCCTGATGGAGAGCTCCTACGAGCAGTACTTC
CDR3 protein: CASSLMESSYEQYF

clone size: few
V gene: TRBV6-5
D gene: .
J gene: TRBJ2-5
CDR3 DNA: TGTGCCAGCAGTTACTCCCACTTACCTCCCAATGAGCAGTACTTC
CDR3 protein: CASSYSHLPPNEQYF

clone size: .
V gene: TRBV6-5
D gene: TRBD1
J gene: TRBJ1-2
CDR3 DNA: TGTGCCAGCAGTAACCCAGGGGGCTGGGGTGGCTACACCTTC
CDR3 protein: CASSNPGGWGGYTF

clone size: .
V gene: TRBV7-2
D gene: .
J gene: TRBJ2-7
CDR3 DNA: TGTGCCAGCAGCTCCCGGGACACTGTGTGGGGGGGCTACGAGCAGTACTTC
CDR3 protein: CASSSRDTVWGGYEQYF